Following are 17 T cell receptor beta chains from one sample sequenced in a study of T cells in Graves' hyperthyroidism and ophthalmopathy. Researchers took RNA transcripts and amplified the TCR beta CDR3 regions from them. When the TCR CDR3 underwent first-round RT-PCR, the HTBI primer set was used. Each CDR3 protein is one row after TCRdb ran MiXCR on the multiplex PCR reads. The sample lists a few hundred thousand distinct CDR3 sequences, 40% to 55% occurring once. The sequenced sample consisted of peripheral blood or thyroid tissue (not recorded which). The receptors here all came from a woman younger than 30 with Graves' hyperthyroidism.

In regard to this clonotype: A much bigger clone sits one base away, suggesting this may be a read error. The chain employs TRBV2 and TRBJ2-7; perhaps TRBD2 as D (7 bases). Germline V gene lookup returns CDR1 SNHLY and CDR2 FYNNEI. V was trimmed by 6 bases and J by 6 bases, leaving 12 bases between them. CDR3 length: 12 amino acids. This CDR3 is CASRGGGREQYF. The CDR3 nucleotides read TGTGCCAGCAGGGGGGGGGGGCGCGAGCAGTACTTC.

This clonotype was recorded only once. A clone one base away is much larger, so this may be a read error. This chain uses TRBV29-1 with TRBJ2-2; a weak D match, TRBD2 (6 bases). CDR3 length equals 14 residues. From germline, CDR1 is SQVTM and CDR2 ANQGSEA. This chain's CDR3 is CASSQEQAAGGLFF. The CDR3 nucleotides read TGCGCCAGCAGCCAAGAACAGGCTGCCGGGGGGCTGTTTTTT.

This clonotype has at least ten counts. The chain uses TRBV2 and TRBJ1-5; D remains ambiguous. CDR1 and CDR2 (germline): SNHLY, FYNNEI. This CDR3 contains 13 residues. V lost 6 bases and J lost 7, with 13 bases in between. As DNA, the CDR3 is TGTGCCAGCAGATCCACGGAGGACCAGCCCCAGCATTTT. This codes for CASRSTEDQPQHF. Full variable domain (missing parts from reference TRBV2 and TRBJ1-5): EPEVTQTPSHQVTQMGQEVILRCVPISNHLYFYWYRQILGQKVEFLVSFYNNEISEKSEIFDDQFSVERPDGSNFTLKIRSTKLEDSAMYFCASRSTEDQPQHFGDGTRLSIL.

This clonotype was seen only a few times. The V gene is TRBV6-5, the J gene TRBJ2-5; 10 nucleotides line up with TRBD2. Germline V lookup: CDR1 MNHEY, CDR2 SVGAGI. The CDR3 is 15 residues long. Germline trimming cut 11 bases from V and 7 bases from J; bases unmatched to any gene: 16. In DNA, the CDR3 is TGTGCCTGCCTTAATGGACTAGCGGTAAGAAGGACCCAGTACTTC. Translated: CACLNGLAVRRTQYF.

As concerns this clonotype: Because the CDR3's place on the DNA is in doubt, the DNA is left out and the CDR3 is given as listed by TCRdb. The rearrangement links TRBV19 to TRBJ2-2; the table assigns TRBD1, which was not confirmed against the DNA. Germline lookup yields CDR1 LNHDA and CDR2 SQIVND (reference sequence). The CDR3 length equals 15 residues, ends included. CDR3 protein: CASRRTGAVPGSCFF.

The rearrangement links TRBV15 to TRBJ1-2, with 8 bases that match TRBD1. V was clipped by 3 bases and J by 4 bases; unmatched bases: 10. CDR3 length: 16 residues. Germline V CDR1 and CDR2: LNHNV, YYDKDF (reference sequence). The DNA for the CDR3 is TGTGCCACCAGCAGCCCGGGACAGGCCCGAGGCTATGGCTACACCTTC. Its protein product is CATSSPGQARGYGYTF.

The V and J genes are TRBV20-1 and TRBJ2-7, with D possibly called TRBD1 or TRBD2 (5 bases each). Germline-derived CDR1 and CDR2 are DFQATT and SNEGSKA (reference sequence). Trimming took off 2 bases at V and 5 bases at J, with 7 bases between the two ends. The CDR3 covers 11 residues. CDR3 bases: TGCAGTGCTAGAATGGGGGACGAGCAGTACTTC. Protein sequence: CSARMGDEQYF.

In this sample, this clonotype turned up once. A junction end diverges from the germline sequence, so it may reflect a read error. This chain links TRBV7-6 with TRBJ1-5, with TRBD1 identical over 7 bases. The CDR3 runs 11 residues. Germline-derived CDR1 and CDR2 are SGHVS and FNYEAQ. The CDR3 sequence: CASADREPQHF. The CDR3, as DNA: TGTGCCAGCGCCGACAGGGAGCCCCAGCACTTT.

The CDR3 reads CASSHLSGTLNTGELFF. The CDR3 DNA is TGTGCCAGCAGCCATCTAAGCGGTACCCTGAACACCGGGGAGCTGTTTTTT. This chain joins TRBV14 and TRBJ2-2; weak D call: TRBD2 (5 bases). Germline assignment: CDR1 SGHDN and CDR2 FVKESK. V lost 3 bases and J 1 base, leaving 15 bases between the germline ends. This CDR3 region has 17 residues. Drawing the rest from reference TRBV14 and TRBJ2-2, the complete variable domain is EAGVTQFPSHSVIEKGQTVTLRCDPISGHDNLYWYRRVMGKEIKFLLHFVKESKQDESGMPNNRFLAERTGGTYSTLKVQPAELEDSGVYFCASSHLSGTLNTGELFFGEGSRLTVL.

This clonotype came up many times. The V call is TRBV10-3, the J call TRBJ2-7; 8 nucleotides agree with TRBD1. Germline-derived CDR1 and CDR2 are ENHRY and SYGVKD. CDR3 length: 13 residues. Germline trimming cut 9 bases from V and 5 bases from J; bases unmatched to any gene: 9. The DNA for the CDR3 is TGTGCCATACGCGGGGACAGGATTGACGAGCAGTACTTC. Protein product: CAIRGDRIDEQYF.

As for this clonotype: This may stem from a read error, because a much larger clone lies one nucleotide away. The chain combines TRBV4-3 with TRBJ1-1, with D maybe TRBD1 (5 bases). This CDR3 has 15 amino acids. CDR1 LGHNA and CDR2 YSLEER come from the germline V gene. CDR3 sequence: CVSSQVKGRVTEAFF. The CDR3 nucleotides read TGCGTCAGCAGCCAAGTAAAGGGGAGGGTCACTGAAGCTTTCTTT.

The chain couples TRBV9 to TRBJ1-3; no definite D call. CDR3 length: 17 amino acids. V was trimmed by 2 bases and J by 0 bases, leaving 15 bases between them. Germline CDR1 reads SGDLS; CDR2 reads YYNGEE. Written as DNA, the CDR3 is TGTGCCAGCAGCGTCTTTTGTAAGGGTTACTCTGGAAACACCATATATTTT. It translates to CASSVFCKGYSGNTIYF.

The CDR3 region has the DNA TGTGCCAGCAGCAGGGGGGACGGCACGGGGTACGAGCAGTACTTC. This gives the protein CASSRGDGTGYEQYF. The gene calls are TRBV7-6 and TRBJ2-7; D tentatively reads TRBD1 or TRBD2 (6 bases each). Germline values: CDR1 SGHVS, CDR2 FNYEAQ. CDR3 length: 15 residues. Trimming shortened V by 5 bases and J by 4 bases, and 18 bases separated the two germline ends.

This clonotype was recorded many times. This rearrangement joins TRBV20-1 to TRBJ1-2; TRBD1 is a possible D gene (5 bases). The CDR3 runs 13 residues. V dropped 3 bases and J dropped 4 bases, with 12 bases sitting between them. The V gene's germline CDR1 is DFQATT and CDR2 SNEGSKA (reference sequence). The CDR3 bases are TGCAGTGCTAGGGGAGGGGCGGGCTATGGCTACACCTTC. As protein: CSARGGAGYGYTF.

The chain links TRBV9 to TRBJ2-2; D uncertain. The germline V and J ends were trimmed by 4 bases and 4 bases, with 8 bases remaining between them. The CDR3 spans 13 residues. Germline V lookup: CDR1 SGDLS, CDR2 YYNGEE. The CDR3 DNA sequence: TGTGCCAGCAGCCACTTTACCACCGGGGAGCTGTTTTTT. Its protein product is CASSHFTTGELFF.

V is TRBV29-1 and J is TRBJ1-5; tentatively, D is TRBD1 (5 bases). CDR3 length equals 13 residues. Per the germline V gene, CDR1 is SQVTM and CDR2 is ANQGSEA. V was pared by 3 bases and J by 6 bases, with 12 bases between. CDR3 in amino acids: CSVDYGGGQPQHF. Here the CDR3 DNA reads TGCAGCGTTGACTATGGGGGTGGTCAGCCCCAGCATTTT.

The chain uses TRBV19 and TRBJ2-3; TRBD1 or TRBD2 may be the D gene (6 bases each). The V and J ends lost 2 bases and 2 bases respectively, with 14 bases between them. CDR1 is LNHDA, CDR2 SQIVND, per germline (reference sequence). The CDR3 length is 16 residues. The CDR3 nucleotides are TGTGCCAGTAGTATATCGGGGGCAGCTTACACAGATACGCAGTATTTT. Protein sequence: CASSISGAAYTDTQYF.